Below are 18 T cell receptor beta chains sequenced from a single sample in a study of cytomegalovirus exposure and HLA in healthy donors. The PCR ran on 60 Vbeta and 13 Jbeta primers. Produced via immunoSEQ multiplex PCR; TCRdb's table is partial and in-frame only. The sample includes over 150,000 clones, roughly 75% seen only once; the top ten take over 4%. What was sequenced was PBMCs. The receptors originated from a male donor in good health and CMV-seronegative.

This clone came up a few times. The rearrangement joins TRBV19 to TRBJ1-5, with D possibly being TRBD1 (6 bases). V gave up 6 bases and J gave up 5 bases, with 17 bases separating them. The CDR3 runs to 15 residues. Germline lookup yields CDR1 LNHDA and CDR2 SQIVND (reference sequence). The CDR3 DNA sequence: TGTGCCAGTAGCCGGGACAAAGTCCCATATCAGCCCCAGCATTTT. Translating it yields CASSRDKVPYQPQHF. Combining the CDR3 with reference TRBV19 and TRBJ1-5 gives the whole variable domain DGGITQSPKYLFRKEGQNVTLSCEQNLNHDAMYWYRQDPGQGLRLIYYSQIVNDFQKGDIAEGYSVSREKKESFPLTVTSAQKNPTAFYLCASSRDKVPYQPQHFGDGTRLSIL.

The chain uses TRBV27 and TRBJ2-1, with TRBD1 matching 11 bases. This CDR3 comprises 18 residues. The germline gives CDR1 MNHEY, CDR2 SMNVEV (reference sequence). V was pared by 5 bases and J by 9 bases, with 18 bases of the junction left unmatched. The CDR3, as DNA: TGTGCCAGCAGTCCCTGGACAGGGGGCGGCCCCCGGGGTGGTGAGCAGTTCTTC. This translates into CASSPWTGGGPRGGEQFF.

The V call is TRBV4-2, the J call TRBJ2-7, with TRBD2 matching over 7 bases. CDR3 size: 15 residues. Germline V gene data show CDR1 as LGHNA and CDR2 as YNFKEQ. J gave up 2 bases and V 3 bases, and 7 bases lay outside the gene matches. In DNA form, the CDR3 reads TGTGCCAGCAGCCAGGGCCTAGCGGCTCCCTACGAGCAGTACTTC. Protein product: CASSQGLAAPYEQYF.

The chain recombines TRBV7-9 with TRBJ2-1; 11 bases map to TRBD2. V lost 1 base to trimming and J lost 7 bases; unmatched junction nucleotides: 6. CDR3 length: 16 residues. Per germline, CDR1 SEHNR and CDR2 FQNEAQ (reference sequence). The CDR3 DNA sequence: TGTGCCAGCAGCTTAGTAGCGGGGGGGCCTTGGAATGAGCAGTTCTTC. It encodes CASSLVAGGPWNEQFF.

The rearrangement links TRBV2 to TRBJ1-2, with TRBD1 as a possible D gene (5 bases). In germline, CDR1 is SNHLY, CDR2 FYNNEI. Trimming removed 4 bases from V and 0 bases from J, with 12 bases in between. The CDR3 consists of 15 residues. CDR3 coding DNA: TGTGCCAGCAGTGCAACTTCAGGGACTAACTATGGCTACACCTTC. Its protein product is CASSATSGTNYGYTF.

The V gene is TRBV7-2, the J gene TRBJ2-7; TRBD2 matches at 8 bases. Germline V gene data show CDR1 as SGHTA and CDR2 as FQGNSA. V was pared by 4 bases and J by 1 base, with 6 bases of the junction left unmatched. The CDR3 covers 15 residues. DNA of the CDR3: TGTGCCAGCAGCTCCCAAGCGGGAGCTTCCTACGAGCAGTACTTC. It codes for CASSSQAGASYEQYF.

The chain is built from TRBV7-2 and TRBJ2-7; D unclear. Between the trimmed V and J ends, which lost 1 base and 0 bases, there was a span of 13 bases. The CDR3 runs to 16 residues. In germline, CDR1 is SGHTA, CDR2 FQGNSA. CDR3: CASSLVWAPSSYEQYF. CDR3 DNA sequence: TGTGCCAGCAGCTTAGTATGGGCGCCGAGCTCCTACGAGCAGTACTTC.

The J gene is TRBJ2-7, the V gene TRBV4-3; D uncertain. The CDR3 contains 14 residues. V dropped 2 bases and J dropped 3 bases, with 11 bases sitting between them. Germline V gene data show CDR1 as LGHNA and CDR2 as YSLEER. The CDR3 DNA is TGCGCCAGCAGCCAAACAGTCAGAAACTACGAGCAGTACTTC. Translation: CASSQTVRNYEQYF.

This clone was observed a handful of times. The V gene is TRBV28, the J gene TRBJ2-7; D ambiguous. V was trimmed by 2 bases and J by 4 bases, leaving 12 bases between them. The CDR3 loop spans 14 amino acids. Germline V gene sequence: CDR1 MDHEN, CDR2 SYDVKM. The DNA of the CDR3 is TGTGCCAGCAGTTTAAGAATGACGACTTACGAGCAGTACTTC. Translation: CASSLRMTTYEQYF.

The chain links TRBV5-1 to TRBJ2-2, with D hard to call. The V end was cut by 0 bases, the J end by 4 bases, with 13 bases between. Germline values: CDR1 SGHRS, CDR2 YFSETQ. CDR3 length: 16 amino acids. As DNA, the CDR3 is TGCGCCAGCAGCTTGGATGGCCAGGTGGGCACCGGGGAGCTGTTTTTT. This encodes CASSLDGQVGTGELFF.

The V gene is TRBV6-5, the J gene TRBJ2-5, with a tentative D call TRBD1 (6 bases). The CDR3 consists of 16 residues. The V end was cut by 0 bases, the J end by 1 base, with 12 bases between. The germline V gene has CDR1 MNHEY and CDR2 SVGAGI. CDR3 sequence (DNA): TGTGCCAGCAGTTACTCTTACAGACAGGCCCAAGAGACCCAGTACTTC. It is translated as CASSYSYRQAQETQYF.

This sequence joins TRBV9 and TRBJ2-7; D may be TRBD1 (5 bases). The CDR3 has 14 amino acids. Per germline, CDR1 SGDLS and CDR2 YYNGEE. V was shortened by 0 bases and J by 3 bases, with 10 bases between the two germline ends. CDR3 loop: CASSVEWGRYEQYF. The CDR3 DNA is TGTGCCAGCAGCGTAGAGTGGGGCCGCTACGAGCAGTACTTC.

This clone has only a few counts. The chain employs TRBV7-9 and TRBJ2-1; no definite D call. The CDR3 contains 11 residues. Trimming took off 5 bases at V and 3 bases at J, with 2 bases between the two ends. Germline V gene data show CDR1 as SEHNR and CDR2 as FQNEAQ (reference sequence). CDR3 coding DNA: TGTGCCAGCAGCCGCTACAATGAGCAGTTCTTC. This sequence encodes CASSRYNEQFF. Drawing the rest from reference TRBV7-9 and TRBJ2-1, the complete variable domain is DTGVSQNPRHKITKRGQNVTFRCDPISEHNRLYWYRQTLGQGPEFLTYFQNEAQLEKSRLLSDRFSAERPKGSFSTLEIQRTEQGDSAMYLCASSRYNEQFFGPGTRLTVL.

The chain uses TRBV6-5 and TRBJ2-7; TRBD1 might be the D (5 bases). The germline V gene encodes CDR1 MNHEY and CDR2 SVGAGI. The CDR3 runs to 12 residues. Trimming took 7 bases from V and 3 from J, leaving 10 bases between them. CDR3 amino acids: CASIGANYEQYF. The CDR3, as DNA: TGTGCCAGCATTGGGGCTAACTACGAGCAGTACTTC.

The CDR3 is CASSRSRGGSGELFF. The DNA of the CDR3 is TGTGCCAGCAGCCGGTCGAGGGGGGGGTCCGGGGAGCTGTTTTTT. The chain has TRBV9 and TRBJ2-2, with TRBD2 as a possible D gene (7 bases). This CDR3 region has 15 residues. V was clipped by 4 bases and J by 6 bases, with 16 bases between them. Germline values: CDR1 SGDLS, CDR2 YYNGEE.

V is TRBV5-1 and J is TRBJ1-2; 8 bases are shared with TRBD1. V trimming: 4 bases; J trimming: 0 bases; junction bases outside the gene matches: 2. The CDR3 sequence is 14 residues long. Germline V gives CDR1 SGHRS, CDR2 YFSETQ. The CDR3 loop reads CASSQGASNYGYTF. The DNA of the CDR3 is TGCGCCAGCAGCCAGGGGGCCTCTAACTATGGCTACACCTTC.

The chain carries TRBV19 and TRBJ1-1, with D perhaps matching TRBD1 (6 bases). Trimming removed 4 bases from V and 2 bases from J, with 14 bases in between. Germline CDR1 LNHDA, CDR2 SQIVND (reference sequence). There are 15 residues in the CDR3. The CDR3 DNA reads TGTGCCAGTAGTACAGGGGTGAGTCGAAACACTGAAGCTTTCTTT. Encoded protein: CASSTGVSRNTEAFF.

The table lists this clone with a count of one. V and J are TRBV12-2 and TRBJ1-5. TRBV12-2 is a listed pseudogene. The CDR3 is 18 amino acids. This chain's CDR3 is CASRLVQIGGGSNQPQHF. CDR3 bases: TGTGCAAGTCGCTTAGTGCAGATCGGCGGGGGTAGCAATCAGCCCCAGCATTTT.